Included here is one T cell receptor (beta chain) sequence, with context. The antigen remains unidentified. The sample originates from a study of shared clonotypes between healthy human individuals. The CDR3 consists of 14 residues. The V segment lost 2 bases and the J segment 6 bases; nucleotides outside the gene matches: 4. Per the germline V gene, CDR1 is MRHNA and CDR2 is SNTAGT. Profiled with immunoSEQ multiplex PCR; TCRdb holds only in-frame clones, not every one. The sample contains 330,000 or so clones, over 70% of which appear only once. General study points: Naive subsets tended to show greater estimated richness than memory subsets.

The sequence derives from a man aged 30 to 39 in good health. The chain joins TRBV6-4 to TRBJ2-3, with 8 positions matching TRBD1. Sequenced: memory CD4+ T cells sorted from blood. The subset: CD45RA-negative fraction. Here the CDR3 DNA reads TGTGCCAGCAGTGACCGGGACAGGACTGATACGCAGTATTTT. Translation: CASSDRDRTDTQYF.